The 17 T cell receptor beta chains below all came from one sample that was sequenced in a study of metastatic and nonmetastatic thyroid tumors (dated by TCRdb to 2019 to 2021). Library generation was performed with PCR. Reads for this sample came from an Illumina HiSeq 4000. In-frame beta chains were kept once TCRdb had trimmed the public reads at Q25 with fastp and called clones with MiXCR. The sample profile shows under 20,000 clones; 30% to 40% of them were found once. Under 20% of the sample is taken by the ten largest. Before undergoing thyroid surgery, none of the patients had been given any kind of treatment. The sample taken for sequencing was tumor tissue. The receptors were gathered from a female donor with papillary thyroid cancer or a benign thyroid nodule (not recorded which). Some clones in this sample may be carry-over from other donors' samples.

The CDR3 DNA sequence: TGTGCCAGCAGCCCGGACTCCTTAAAAGAATCCTACGAGCAGTACTTC. This codes for CASSPDSLKESYEQYF. V gene TRBV2 combines with J gene TRBJ2-7, with D maybe TRBD2 (5 bases). The V end lost 6 bases, the J end lost 1 base, and 19 bases lay between the germline ends. Germline CDR1 is SNHLY and CDR2 is FYNNEI. This CDR3 comprises 16 residues.

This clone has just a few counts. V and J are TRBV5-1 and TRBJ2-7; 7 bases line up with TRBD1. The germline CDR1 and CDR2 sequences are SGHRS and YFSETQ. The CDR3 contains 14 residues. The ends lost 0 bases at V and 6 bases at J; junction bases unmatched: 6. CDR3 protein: CASSLEGAALEQYF. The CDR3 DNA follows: TGCGCCAGCAGCTTGGAGGGGGCAGCACTCGAGCAGTACTTC.

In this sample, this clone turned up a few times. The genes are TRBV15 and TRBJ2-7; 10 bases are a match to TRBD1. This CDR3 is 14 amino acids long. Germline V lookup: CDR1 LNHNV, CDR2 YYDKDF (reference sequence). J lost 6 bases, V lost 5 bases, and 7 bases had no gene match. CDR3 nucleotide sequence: TGTGCCACCAGCGATCCGGGACAGGGGTTCGAGCAGTACTTC. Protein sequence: CATSDPGQGFEQYF.

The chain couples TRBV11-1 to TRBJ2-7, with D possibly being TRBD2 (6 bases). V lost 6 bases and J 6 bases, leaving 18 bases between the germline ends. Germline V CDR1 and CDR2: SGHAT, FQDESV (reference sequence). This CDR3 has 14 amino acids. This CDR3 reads CASSPGTGPFEQYF. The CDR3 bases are TGTGCCAGCAGTCCCGGGACTGGGCCTTTCGAGCAGTACTTC.

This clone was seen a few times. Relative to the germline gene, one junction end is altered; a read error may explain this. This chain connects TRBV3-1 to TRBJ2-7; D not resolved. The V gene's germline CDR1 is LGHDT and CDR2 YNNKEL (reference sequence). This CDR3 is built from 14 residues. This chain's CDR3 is CASSQGNLGHEHYF. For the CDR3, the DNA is TGTGCCAGCAGCCAGGGCAACCTGGGCCACGAGCATTACTTC.

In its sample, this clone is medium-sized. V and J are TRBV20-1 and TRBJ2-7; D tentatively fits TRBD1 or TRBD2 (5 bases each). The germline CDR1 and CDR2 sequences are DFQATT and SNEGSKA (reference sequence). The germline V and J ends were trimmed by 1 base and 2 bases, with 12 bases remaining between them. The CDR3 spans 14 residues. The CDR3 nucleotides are TGCAGTGCTAGAGTGAGGGGTACCGCCTACGAGCAGTACTTC. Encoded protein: CSARVRGTAYEQYF.

The CDR3 sequence: CAISFLAAETSTDTQYF. The CDR3 DNA follows: TGTGCTATCAGTTTTCTGGCGGCAGAAACTAGCACAGATACGCAGTATTTT. This chain links TRBV27 with TRBJ2-3, with D uncertain. This CDR3 has 17 amino acids. Germline-derived CDR1 and CDR2 are MNHEY and SMNVEV (reference sequence).

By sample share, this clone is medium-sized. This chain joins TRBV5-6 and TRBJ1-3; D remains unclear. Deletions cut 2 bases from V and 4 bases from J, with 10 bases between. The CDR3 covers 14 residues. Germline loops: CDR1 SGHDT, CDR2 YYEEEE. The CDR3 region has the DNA TGTGCCAGCAGCTTTAATGCACGGGGAAACACCATATATTTT. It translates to CASSFNARGNTIYF.

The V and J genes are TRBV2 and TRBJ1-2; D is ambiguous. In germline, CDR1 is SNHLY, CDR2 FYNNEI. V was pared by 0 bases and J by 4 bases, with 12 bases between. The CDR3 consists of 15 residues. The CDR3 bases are TGTGCCAGCAGTGAAGCGGGTCCGGCGATCTATGGCTACACCTTC. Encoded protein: CASSEAGPAIYGYTF.

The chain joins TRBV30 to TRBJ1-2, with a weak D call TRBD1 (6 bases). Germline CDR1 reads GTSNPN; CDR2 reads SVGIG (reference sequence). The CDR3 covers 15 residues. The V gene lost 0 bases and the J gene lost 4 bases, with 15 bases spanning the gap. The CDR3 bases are TGTGCCTGGAGTGTACTAGGGGGGCGGCGCTATGGCTACACCTTC. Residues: CAWSVLGGRRYGYTF.

CDR3 sequence reads: CASSSSRDRGYEQYF. The CDR3 coding sequence is TGCGCCAGCAGCTCGTCTAGGGACAGGGGTTACGAGCAGTACTTC. The chain links TRBV5-1 to TRBJ2-7, with 10 bases aligning to TRBD1. CDR3 length: 15 residues. The germline gives CDR1 SGHRS, CDR2 YFSETQ. The junction had 7 bases not matched to a gene; V was cut back by 3 bases and J by 4 bases.

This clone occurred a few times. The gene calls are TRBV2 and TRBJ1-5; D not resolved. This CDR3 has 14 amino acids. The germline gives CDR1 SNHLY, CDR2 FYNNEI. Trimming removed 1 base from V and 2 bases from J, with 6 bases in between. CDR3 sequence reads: CASSEVEGNQPQHF. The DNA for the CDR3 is TGTGCCAGCAGTGAAGTGGAGGGCAATCAGCCCCAGCATTTT.

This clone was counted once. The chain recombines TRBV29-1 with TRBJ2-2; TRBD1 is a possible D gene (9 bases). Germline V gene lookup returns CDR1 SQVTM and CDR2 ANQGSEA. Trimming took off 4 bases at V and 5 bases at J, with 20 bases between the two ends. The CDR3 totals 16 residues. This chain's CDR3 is CSVGAGGQGGTGELFF. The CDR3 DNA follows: TGCAGCGTTGGGGCGGGGGGACAGGGTGGGACCGGGGAGCTGTTTTTT.

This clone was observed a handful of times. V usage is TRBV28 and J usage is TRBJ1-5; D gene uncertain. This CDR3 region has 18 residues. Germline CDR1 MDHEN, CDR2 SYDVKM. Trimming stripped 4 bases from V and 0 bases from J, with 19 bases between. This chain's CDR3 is CASSSDPKTEYSNQPQHF. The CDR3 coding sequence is TGTGCCAGCAGTTCCGACCCAAAAACGGAATATAGCAATCAGCCCCAGCATTTT.

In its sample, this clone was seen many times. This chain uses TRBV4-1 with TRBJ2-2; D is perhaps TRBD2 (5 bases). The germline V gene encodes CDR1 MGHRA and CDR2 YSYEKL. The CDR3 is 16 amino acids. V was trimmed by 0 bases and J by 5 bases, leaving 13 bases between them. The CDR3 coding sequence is TGCGCCAGCAGCCAAGAGGGCCAACCGGGGACCGGGGAGCTGTTTTTT. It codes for CASSQEGQPGTGELFF.

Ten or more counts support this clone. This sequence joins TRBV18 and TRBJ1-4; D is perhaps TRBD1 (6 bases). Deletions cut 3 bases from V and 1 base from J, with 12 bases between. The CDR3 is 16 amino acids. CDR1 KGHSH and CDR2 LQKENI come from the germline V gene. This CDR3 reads CASSPQWTETNEKLFF. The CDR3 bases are TGTGCCAGCTCACCCCAATGGACAGAAACTAATGAAAAACTGTTTTTT.

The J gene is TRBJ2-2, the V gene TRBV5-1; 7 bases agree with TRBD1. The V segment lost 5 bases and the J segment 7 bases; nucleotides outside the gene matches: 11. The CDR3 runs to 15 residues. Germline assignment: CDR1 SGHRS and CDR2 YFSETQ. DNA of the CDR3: TGCGCCAGCAGTTTTGACAGGGTTGGGAGCGGGGAGCTGTTTTTT. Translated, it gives CASSFDRVGSGELFF.